Listed below are T cell receptor beta chains from one sample, sequenced in a study of T cells in Graves' hyperthyroidism and ophthalmopathy. TCRdb analysed the multiplex PCR reads with MiXCR anew, one entry per CDR3 protein. The sample records more than 350,000 distinct CDR3 sequences, 12% to 15% being singletons. Sequenced material: blood. These TCRs come from an older woman with Graves' ophthalmopathy. Each CDR3 is given with its conserved first and last residue. A D gene is named only where the DNA matches it firmly. Clone size is shown for a subset of rows, as once, few, many or a class of expanded clone.

clone_size: .
d_call: TRBD2
v_call: TRBV29-1
j_call: TRBJ2-4
cdr3_aa: CSVVGLAGIAKNIQYF
cdr3_nt: TGCAGCGTTGTCGGACTAGCGGGAATAGCCAAAAACATTCAGTACTTC

clone_size: many
d_call: .
v_call: TRBV29-1
j_call: TRBJ1-1
cdr3_aa: CSVEERTVEAFF
cdr3_nt: TGCAGCGTTGAAGAGAGGACAGTTGAAGCTTTCTTT

clone_size: .
d_call: .
v_call: TRBV7-9
j_call: TRBJ2-1
cdr3_aa: CASSLRGAGLLYNEQFF
cdr3_nt: TGTGCCAGCAGCTTAAGAGGCGCCGGACTCCTATACAATGAGCAGTTCTTC

clone_size: many
d_call: .
v_call: TRBV30
j_call: TRBJ1-2
cdr3_aa: CAWSKNGILYGYTF
cdr3_nt: TGTGCCTGGAGTAAAAACGGGATCCTCTATGGCTACACCTTC

clone_size: many
d_call: .
v_call: TRBV28
j_call: TRBJ2-7
cdr3_aa: CASSFIRGSYEQYF
cdr3_nt: TGTGCCAGCAGTTTTATCAGGGGCTCGTACGAGCAGTACTTC

clone_size: .
d_call: .
v_call: TRBV14
j_call: TRBJ2-7
cdr3_aa: CASSPRVGPAYEQYF
cdr3_nt: TGTGCCAGCAGCCCCCGAGTAGGGCCTGCCTACGAGCAGTACTTC

clone_size: few
d_call: .
v_call: TRBV24-1
j_call: TRBJ2-5
cdr3_aa: CATSPGGETQYF
cdr3_nt: TGTGCCACCAGTCCAGGTGGGGAGACCCAGTACTTC

clone_size: .
d_call: .
v_call: TRBV28
j_call: TRBJ1-5
cdr3_aa: CASRLYQGFNNQPQHF
cdr3_nt: TGTGCCAGCAGGCTTTATCAGGGTTTTAACAATCAGCCCCAGCATTTT

clone_size: many
d_call: .
v_call: TRBV14
j_call: TRBJ2-2
cdr3_aa: CASSPKRQATNTGELFF
cdr3_nt: TGTGCCAGCAGCCCGAAACGACAGGCAACGAACACCGGGGAGCTGTTTTTT

clone_size: few
d_call: .
v_call: TRBV5-1
j_call: TRBJ1-1
cdr3_aa: CASSLDGVDTEAFF
cdr3_nt: TGCGCCAGCAGCTTGGACGGAGTTGACACTGAAGCTTTCTTT

clone_size: many
d_call: .
v_call: TRBV28
j_call: TRBJ1-4
cdr3_aa: CASSWGKATNEKLFF
cdr3_nt: TGTGCCAGCAGCTGGGGAAAAGCAACTAATGAAAAACTGTTTTTT

clone_size: many
d_call: .
v_call: TRBV5-5
j_call: TRBJ1-5
cdr3_aa: CASSFSIASNQPQHF
cdr3_nt: TGTGCCAGCAGCTTCTCGATAGCTAGCAATCAGCCCCAGCATTTT

clone_size: few
d_call: .
v_call: TRBV20-1
j_call: TRBJ2-1
cdr3_aa: CSALLGWNEQFF
cdr3_nt: TGCAGTGCTCTTCTCGGTTGGAATGAGCAGTTCTTC

clone_size: few
d_call: .
v_call: TRBV2
j_call: TRBJ2-7
cdr3_aa: CAISRTTETYEQYF
cdr3_nt: TGTGCCATATCACGAACGACAGAAACCTACGAGCAGTACTTC

clone_size: many
d_call: .
v_call: TRBV20-1
j_call: TRBJ2-7
cdr3_aa: CSARTLRVGAEQYF
cdr3_nt: TGCAGTGCCCGCACTCTCCGAGTCGGGGCCGAGCAGTACTTC

clone_size: many
d_call: .
v_call: TRBV7-9
j_call: TRBJ2-3
cdr3_aa: CASSLPPSDTDTQYF
cdr3_nt: TGTGCCAGCAGCTTGCCCCCGTCCGACACAGATACGCAGTATTTT

clone_size: .
d_call: .
v_call: TRBV18
j_call: TRBJ2-1
cdr3_aa: CASSRRGGNPYNEQFF
cdr3_nt: TGTGCCAGCTCCCGCCGAGGGGGAAACCCCTACAATGAGCAGTTCTTC

clone_size: many
d_call: TRBD1
v_call: TRBV3-1
j_call: TRBJ1-5
cdr3_aa: CASSPFPGGGQPQHF
cdr3_nt: TGTGCCAGCAGCCCTTTCCCAGGGGGCGGGCAGCCCCAGCATTTT

clone_size: many
d_call: .
v_call: TRBV30
j_call: TRBJ2-2
cdr3_aa: CAWSQGSGTGELFF
cdr3_nt: TGTGCCTGGTCTCAGGGGTCGGGCACCGGGGAGCTGTTTTTT

clone_size: few
d_call: .
v_call: TRBV6-1
j_call: TRBJ1-6
cdr3_aa: CASRPGRVGSPLHF
cdr3_nt: TGTGCCAGCCGACCGGGCAGGGTTGGTTCACCCCTCCACTTT

clone_size: many
d_call: TRBD2
v_call: TRBV28
j_call: TRBJ2-2
cdr3_aa: CASSPGLAGLNTGELFF
cdr3_nt: TGTGCCAGCAGTCCGGGACTAGCGGGACTTAACACCGGGGAGCTGTTTTTT

clone_size: few
d_call: .
v_call: TRBV24-1
j_call: TRBJ1-5
cdr3_aa: CATSAPGGDQPQHF
cdr3_nt: TGTGCCACCAGTGCCCCGGGTGGGGATCAGCCCCAGCATTTT